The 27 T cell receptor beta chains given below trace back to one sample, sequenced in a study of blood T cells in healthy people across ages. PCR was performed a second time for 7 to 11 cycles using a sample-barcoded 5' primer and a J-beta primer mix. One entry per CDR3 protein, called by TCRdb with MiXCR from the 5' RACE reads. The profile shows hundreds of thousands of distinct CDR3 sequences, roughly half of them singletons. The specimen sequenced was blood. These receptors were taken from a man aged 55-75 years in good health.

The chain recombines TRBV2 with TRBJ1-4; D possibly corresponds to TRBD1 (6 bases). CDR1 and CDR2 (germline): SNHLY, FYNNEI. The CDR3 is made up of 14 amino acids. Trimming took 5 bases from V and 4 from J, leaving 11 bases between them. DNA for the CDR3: TGTGCCAGCAGTTCTGACAGGAATAATGAAAAACTGTTTTTT. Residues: CASSSDRNNEKLFF.

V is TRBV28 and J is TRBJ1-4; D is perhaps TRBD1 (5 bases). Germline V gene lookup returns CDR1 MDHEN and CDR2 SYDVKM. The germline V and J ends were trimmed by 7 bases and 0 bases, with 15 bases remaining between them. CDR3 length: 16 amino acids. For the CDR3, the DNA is TGTGCCAGCATTCGTGCCGGGGCAGCAACTAATGAAAAACTGTTTTTT. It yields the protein CASIRAGAATNEKLFF.

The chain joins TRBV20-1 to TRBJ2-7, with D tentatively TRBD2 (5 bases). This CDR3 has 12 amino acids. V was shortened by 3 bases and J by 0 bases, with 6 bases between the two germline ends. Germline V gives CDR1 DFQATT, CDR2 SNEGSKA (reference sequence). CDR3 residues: CSASGISYEQYF. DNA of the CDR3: TGCAGTGCTAGCGGGATCTCCTACGAGCAGTACTTC.

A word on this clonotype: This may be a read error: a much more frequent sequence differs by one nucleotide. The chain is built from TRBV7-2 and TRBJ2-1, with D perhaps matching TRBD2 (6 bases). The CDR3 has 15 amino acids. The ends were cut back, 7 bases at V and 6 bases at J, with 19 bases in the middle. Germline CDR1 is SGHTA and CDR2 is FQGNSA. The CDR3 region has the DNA TGTGCCAGCACCCTTGATAGAGCCGGGGGCAATGAGCAGTTCTTC. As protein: CASTLDRAGGNEQFF.

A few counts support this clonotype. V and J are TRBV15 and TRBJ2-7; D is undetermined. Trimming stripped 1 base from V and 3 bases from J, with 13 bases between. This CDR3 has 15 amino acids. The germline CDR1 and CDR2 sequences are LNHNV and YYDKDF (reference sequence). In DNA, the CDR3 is TGTGCCACCAGCAGAGGGAAGGATCCCTTCTACGAGCAGTACTTC. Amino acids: CATSRGKDPFYEQYF.

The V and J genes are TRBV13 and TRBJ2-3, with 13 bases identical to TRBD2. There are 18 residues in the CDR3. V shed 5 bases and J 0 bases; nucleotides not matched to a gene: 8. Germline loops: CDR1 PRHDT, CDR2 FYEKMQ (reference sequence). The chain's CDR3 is CASSTRTSGGSSTDTQYF. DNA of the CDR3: TGTGCCAGCAGCACACGGACTAGCGGGGGTTCTAGCACAGATACGCAGTATTTT.

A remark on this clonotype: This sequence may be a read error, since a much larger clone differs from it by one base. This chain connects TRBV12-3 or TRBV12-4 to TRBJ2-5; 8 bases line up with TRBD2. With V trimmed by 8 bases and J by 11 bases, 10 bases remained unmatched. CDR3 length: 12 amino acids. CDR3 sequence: CASARGGNEQYF. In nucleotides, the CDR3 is TGTGCCAGCGCCCGGGGGGGGAATGAGCAGTACTTC.

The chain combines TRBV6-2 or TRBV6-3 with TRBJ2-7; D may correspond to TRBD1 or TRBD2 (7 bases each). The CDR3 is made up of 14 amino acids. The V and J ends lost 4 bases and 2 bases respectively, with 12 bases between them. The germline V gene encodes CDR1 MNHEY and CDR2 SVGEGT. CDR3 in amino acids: CASSSAGQTYEQYF. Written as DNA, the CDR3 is TGTGCCAGCAGTTCAGCGGGACAGACCTACGAGCAGTACTTC.

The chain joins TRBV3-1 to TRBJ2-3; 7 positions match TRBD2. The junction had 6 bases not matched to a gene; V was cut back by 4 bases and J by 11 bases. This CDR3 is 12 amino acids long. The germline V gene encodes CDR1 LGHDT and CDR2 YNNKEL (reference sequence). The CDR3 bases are TGTGCCAGCAGCCCATTAGCGGGCCAGCAGTATTTT. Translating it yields CASSPLAGQQYF.

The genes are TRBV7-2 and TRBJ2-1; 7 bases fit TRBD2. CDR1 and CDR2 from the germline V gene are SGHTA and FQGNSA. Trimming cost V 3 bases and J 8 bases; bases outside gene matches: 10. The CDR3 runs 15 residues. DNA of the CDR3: TGTGCCAGCAGCTTCCAGCTAGCGGATGGGGATGAGCAGTTCTTC. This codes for CASSFQLADGDEQFF.

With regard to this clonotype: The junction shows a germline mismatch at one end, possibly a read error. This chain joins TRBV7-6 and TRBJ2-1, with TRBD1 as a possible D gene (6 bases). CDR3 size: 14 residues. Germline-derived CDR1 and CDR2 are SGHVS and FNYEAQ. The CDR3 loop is CVSSLAAGANEQFF. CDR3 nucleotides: TGTGTCAGCAGCTTAGCTGCAGGGGCGAATGAGCAGTTCTTC.

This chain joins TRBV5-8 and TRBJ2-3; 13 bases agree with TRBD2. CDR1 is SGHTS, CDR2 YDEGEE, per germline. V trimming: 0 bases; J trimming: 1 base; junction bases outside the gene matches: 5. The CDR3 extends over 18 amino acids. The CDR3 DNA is TGTGCCAGCAGCTTGGGGACTAGCGGGGGCTCGGGCACAGATACGCAGTATTTT. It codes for CASSLGTSGGSGTDTQYF.

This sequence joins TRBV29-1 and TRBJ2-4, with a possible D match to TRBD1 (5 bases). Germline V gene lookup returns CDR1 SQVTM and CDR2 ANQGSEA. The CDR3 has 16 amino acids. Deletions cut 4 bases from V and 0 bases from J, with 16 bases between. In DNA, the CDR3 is TGCAGCGTTGTAGGGCAGCAGGACATAGCCAAAAACATTCAGTACTTC. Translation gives CSVVGQQDIAKNIQYF.

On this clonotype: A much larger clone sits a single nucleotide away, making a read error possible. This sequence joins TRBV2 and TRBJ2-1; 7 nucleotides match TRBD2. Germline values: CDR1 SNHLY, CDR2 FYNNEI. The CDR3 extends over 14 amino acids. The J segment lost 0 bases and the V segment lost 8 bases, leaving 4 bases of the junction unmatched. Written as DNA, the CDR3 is TGTGCCAGCGGTCCGGGGGGCTCCTACAATGAGCAGTTCTTC. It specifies CASGPGGSYNEQFF.

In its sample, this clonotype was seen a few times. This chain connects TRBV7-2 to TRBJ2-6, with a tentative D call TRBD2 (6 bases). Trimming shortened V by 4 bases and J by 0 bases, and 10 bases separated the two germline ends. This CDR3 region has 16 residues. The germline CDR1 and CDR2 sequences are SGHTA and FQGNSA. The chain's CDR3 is CASSSGDRSGANVLTF. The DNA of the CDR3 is TGTGCCAGCAGCTCGGGGGATCGCTCTGGGGCCAACGTCCTGACTTTC.

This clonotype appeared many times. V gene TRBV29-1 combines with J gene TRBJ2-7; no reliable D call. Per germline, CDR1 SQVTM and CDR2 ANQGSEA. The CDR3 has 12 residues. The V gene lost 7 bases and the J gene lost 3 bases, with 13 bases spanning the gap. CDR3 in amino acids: CSAEVGHYEQYF. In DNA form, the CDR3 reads TGCAGCGCAGAGGTCGGGCACTACGAGCAGTACTTC.

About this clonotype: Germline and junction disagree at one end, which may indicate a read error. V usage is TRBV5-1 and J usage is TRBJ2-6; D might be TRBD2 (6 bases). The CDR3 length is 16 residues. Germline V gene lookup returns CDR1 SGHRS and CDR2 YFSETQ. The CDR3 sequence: CASSFGTSSGANVPTF. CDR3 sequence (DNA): TGCGCCAGCAGCTTCGGGACTTCCTCTGGGGCCAACGTCCCGACTTTC.

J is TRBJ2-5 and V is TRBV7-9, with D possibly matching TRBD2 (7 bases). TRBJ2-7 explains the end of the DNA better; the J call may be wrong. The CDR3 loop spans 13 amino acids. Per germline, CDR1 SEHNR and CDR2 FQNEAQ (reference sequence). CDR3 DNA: TGTGCCAGCACTATAGGGGGAGGGTACGAGCAGTACTTC. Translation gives CASTIGGGYEQYF.

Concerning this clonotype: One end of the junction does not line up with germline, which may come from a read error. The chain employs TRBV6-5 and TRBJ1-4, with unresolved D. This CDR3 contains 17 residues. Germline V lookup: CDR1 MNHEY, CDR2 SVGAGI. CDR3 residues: CAGSYTIDGATNEKLFF. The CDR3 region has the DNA TGTGCCGGCAGTTACACCATTGACGGTGCAACTAATGAAAAACTGTTTTTT.

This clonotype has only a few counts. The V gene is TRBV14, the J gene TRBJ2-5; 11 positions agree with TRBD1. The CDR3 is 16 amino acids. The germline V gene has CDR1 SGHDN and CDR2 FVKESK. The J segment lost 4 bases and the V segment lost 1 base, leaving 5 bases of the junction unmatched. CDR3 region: CASSQVGQGVRETQYF. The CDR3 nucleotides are TGTGCCAGCAGCCAAGTGGGACAGGGGGTGAGAGAGACCCAGTACTTC. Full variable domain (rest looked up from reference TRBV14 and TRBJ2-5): EAGVTQFPSHSVIEKGQTVTLRCDPISGHDNLYWYRRVMGKEIKFLLHFVKESKQDESGMPNNRFLAERTGGTYSTLKVQPAELEDSGVYFCASSQVGQGVRETQYFGPGTRLLVL.

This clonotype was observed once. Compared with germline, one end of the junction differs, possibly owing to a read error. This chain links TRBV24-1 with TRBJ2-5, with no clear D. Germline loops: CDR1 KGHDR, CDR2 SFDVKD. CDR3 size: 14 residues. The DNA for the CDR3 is TGTGCCACCAGTGATCCGAAGATAGCAGAGACCCGGTACTTC. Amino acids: CATSDPKIAETRYF.

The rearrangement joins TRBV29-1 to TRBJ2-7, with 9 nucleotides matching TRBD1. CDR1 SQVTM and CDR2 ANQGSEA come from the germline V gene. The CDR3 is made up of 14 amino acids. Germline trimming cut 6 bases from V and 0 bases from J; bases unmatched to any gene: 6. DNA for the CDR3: TGCAGCGTGGGGACAGGGTTCCTCTCCTACGAGCAGTACTTC. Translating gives CSVGTGFLSYEQYF.

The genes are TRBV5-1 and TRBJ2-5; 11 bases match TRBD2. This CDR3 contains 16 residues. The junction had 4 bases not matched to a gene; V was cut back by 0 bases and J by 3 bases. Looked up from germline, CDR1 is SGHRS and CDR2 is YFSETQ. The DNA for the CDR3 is TGCGCCAGCAGCTTGGCCCCACTAGCGGGGGAAGAGACCCAGTACTTC. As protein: CASSLAPLAGEETQYF.

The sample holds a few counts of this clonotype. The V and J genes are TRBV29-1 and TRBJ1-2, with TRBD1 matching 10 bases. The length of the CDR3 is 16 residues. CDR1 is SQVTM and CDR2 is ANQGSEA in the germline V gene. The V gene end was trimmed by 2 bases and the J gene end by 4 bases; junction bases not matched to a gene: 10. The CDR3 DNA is TGCAGCGTTGAACCTCCCGGGACAGGGGCCAGCTATGGCTACACCTTC. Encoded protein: CSVEPPGTGASYGYTF.

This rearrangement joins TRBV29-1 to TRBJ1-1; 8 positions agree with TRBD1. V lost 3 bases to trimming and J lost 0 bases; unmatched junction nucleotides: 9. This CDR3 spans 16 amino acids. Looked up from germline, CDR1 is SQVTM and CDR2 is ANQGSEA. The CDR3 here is CSVDRQGARVNTEAFF. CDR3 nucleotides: TGCAGCGTTGATCGGCAGGGGGCAAGGGTGAACACTGAAGCTTTCTTT.

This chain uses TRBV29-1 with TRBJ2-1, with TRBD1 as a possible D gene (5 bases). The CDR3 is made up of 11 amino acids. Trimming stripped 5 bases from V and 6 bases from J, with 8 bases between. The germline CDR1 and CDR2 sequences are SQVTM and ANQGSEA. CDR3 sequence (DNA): TGCAGCGTTCGACAGACCAATGAGCAGTTCTTC. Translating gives CSVRQTNEQFF.

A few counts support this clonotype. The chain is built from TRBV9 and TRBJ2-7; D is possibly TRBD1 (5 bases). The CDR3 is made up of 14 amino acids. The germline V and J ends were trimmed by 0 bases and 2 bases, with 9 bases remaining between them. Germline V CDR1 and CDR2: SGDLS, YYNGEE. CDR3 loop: CASSVGVGAYEQYF. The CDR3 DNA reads TGTGCCAGCAGCGTAGGCGTAGGGGCCTACGAGCAGTACTTC.